What follows are 2 T cell receptor beta chains derived from one specimen sequenced in a study of shared clonotypes between healthy human individuals. The assay was immunoSEQ multiplex PCR, and TCRdb's table has in-frame clones only and misses some. Found here are millions of clones, under 95% of them singletons; the top ten hold about 1.5%. Positively selected for CCR7, the CD45RO-negative cells used as naive CD8 cells excluded terminally differentiated effector memory CD45RA+ cells. Sequencing was carried out using naive CD8+ T cells from PBMCs. The receptors shown here come from a man aged 18 to 29 in good health. Some clones in this sample may be carry-over from other donors' samples.

The chain carries TRBV7-2 and TRBJ2-2; D is ambiguous. Germline V lookup: CDR1 SGHTA, CDR2 FQGNSA. The CDR3 runs to 14 residues. V shed 5 bases and J shed 8 bases, with 15 bases lying between them. CDR3 in DNA: TGTGCCAGCAGCCCAAGACTTCTCCCAGGGGAGCTGTTTTTT. Amino acid sequence: CASSPRLLPGELFF.

The chain links TRBV28 to TRBJ1-2, with D hard to call. The CDR3 totals 13 residues. In germline, CDR1 is MDHEN, CDR2 SYDVKM. V lost 2 bases to trimming and J lost 4 bases, with 8 bases between them. The chain's CDR3 is CASSLGSFYGYTF. Written as DNA, the CDR3 is TGTGCCAGCAGTTTAGGCAGCTTCTATGGCTACACCTTC.